One and the same sample provided the 22 T cell receptor beta chains below, sequenced in a study of T-cell memory formation after mild COVID-19. TCRdb itself ran the 5' RACE reads through MiXCR, one entry per CDR3 protein. Of a few hundred thousand distinct CDR3 sequences listed, approximately 8.4% are singletons. Sequenced input: PBMCs or a T cell subset sorted from them (not recorded which). Every receptor here comes from a man between 18 and 35 years old who had mild COVID-19 (a few samples of this study predate the infection). Cell type and time point are not known.

The rearrangement joins TRBV7-9 to TRBJ2-7, with D possibly being TRBD1 (6 bases). CDR3 length equals 13 residues. The germline CDR1 and CDR2 sequences are SEHNR and FQNEAQ (reference sequence). V was trimmed by 5 bases and J by 3 bases, leaving 11 bases between them. In nucleotides, the CDR3 is TGTGCCAGCAGCCGGGACACCGGCTACGAGCAGTACTTC. Translated, it gives CASSRDTGYEQYF.

The table lists this clonotype with many counts. The chain recombines TRBV6-6 with TRBJ1-5; the D gene is possibly TRBD1 (6 bases). Germline CDR1 reads MNHNY; CDR2 reads SVGAGI (reference sequence). V was shortened by 5 bases and J by 3 bases, with 11 bases between the two germline ends. The CDR3 runs to 14 residues. DNA for the CDR3: TGTGCCAGCAGTCATGGACAGCTCAATCAGCCCCAGCATTTT. Amino acid sequence: CASSHGQLNQPQHF.

This clonotype came up a few times. This rearrangement joins TRBV7-9 to TRBJ1-2; possibly TRBD1 for D (6 bases). This CDR3 has 15 residues. Germline loops: CDR1 SEHNR, CDR2 FQNEAQ (reference sequence). The germline V and J ends were trimmed by 5 bases and 3 bases, with 16 bases remaining between them. The CDR3 spells CASSPRAAGDYGYTF. In nucleotides, the CDR3 is TGTGCCAGCAGCCCTAGGGCGGCAGGGGACTATGGCTACACCTTC.

This clonotype was detected many times. V usage is TRBV7-2 and J usage is TRBJ2-7; no clear D. V gave up 6 bases and J gave up 0 bases, with 12 bases separating them. CDR3 length equals 14 residues. The germline CDR1 and CDR2 sequences are SGHTA and FQGNSA. For the CDR3, the DNA is TGTGCCAGCAGTGCCCACAGCATCTCCTACGAGCAGTACGTC. Translating it yields CASSAHSISYEQYV.

The gene calls are TRBV20-1 and TRBJ2-3; tentatively, D is TRBD2 (5 bases). Germline lookup yields CDR1 DFQATT and CDR2 SNEGSKA (reference sequence). The CDR3 has 15 residues. The V gene lost 3 bases and the J gene lost 8 bases, with 21 bases spanning the gap. The CDR3 region has the DNA TGCAGTGCTAGCGCGCTAATAGTTCTCGAGGGTACGCAGTATTTT. Translating gives CSASALIVLEGTQYF.

The chain couples TRBV7-9 to TRBJ1-4; 8 positions match TRBD1. Germline lookup yields CDR1 SEHNR and CDR2 FQNEAQ (reference sequence). This CDR3 contains 16 residues. Germline trimming cut 1 base from V and 8 bases from J; bases unmatched to any gene: 9. CDR3 loop: CASSLGGTGAYEKLFF. For the CDR3, the DNA is TGTGCCAGCAGCTTAGGGGGGACAGGCGCCTACGAAAAACTGTTTTTT.

As DNA, the CDR3 is TGTGCCAGCAGGGAAGGGAGTCAGCCCCAGCATTTT. It encodes CASREGSQPQHF. The chain employs TRBV25-1 and TRBJ1-5; D is unclear. Trimming pared 6 bases from V and 6 bases from J, leaving 9 bases between. The V gene's germline CDR1 is MGHDK and CDR2 SYGVNS. This CDR3 is built from 12 residues.

The chain employs TRBV12-3 or TRBV12-4 and TRBJ1-4, with D uncertain. V was cut by 3 bases and J by 8 bases, with 7 bases left in between. This CDR3 is built from 12 residues. The CDR3 sequence is CASSFRSEKLFF. CDR3 coding DNA: TGTGCCAGCAGTTTTCGTTCCGAAAAACTGTTTTTT.

The gene calls are TRBV20-1 and TRBJ1-4; TRBD1 agrees at 7 bases. V lost 6 bases, J lost 6 bases, and 7 bases stayed unmatched. The CDR3 extends over 13 amino acids. Per the germline V gene, CDR1 is DFQATT and CDR2 is SNEGSKA (reference sequence). The CDR3 coding sequence is TGCAGTGCCCGGGAGGGGGCGGATGAAAAACTGTTTTTT. Its protein is CSAREGADEKLFF.

Points on this clonotype: A junction end diverges from the germline sequence, so it may reflect a read error. The chain links TRBV7-2 to TRBJ1-2; D possibly corresponds to TRBD1 (5 bases). The germline gives CDR1 SGHTA, CDR2 FQGNSA. The CDR3 loop spans 12 amino acids. CDR3 DNA: TGTGCCAGCAGCTTCATCCGGGACCATACTCTCTTC. This gives the protein CASSFIRDHTLF.

This clonotype was counted a few times. The chain couples TRBV4-1 to TRBJ1-2, with D perhaps matching TRBD1 (5 bases). Germline V gene data show CDR1 as MGHRA and CDR2 as YSYEKL. Trimming left V 1 base short and J 7 bases short, with 13 bases between. The CDR3 runs to 14 residues. The CDR3 protein is CASSQGLRGSGYTF. For the CDR3, the DNA is TGCGCCAGCAGCCAAGGTTTAAGGGGCTCTGGCTACACCTTC.

This clonotype was seen only a few times. V is TRBV20-1 and J is TRBJ2-3, with D possibly being TRBD1 or TRBD2 (5 bases each). The CDR3 sequence is 13 residues long. V lost 4 bases to trimming and J lost 5 bases, with 13 bases between them. Germline assignment: CDR1 DFQATT and CDR2 SNEGSKA (reference sequence). The DNA of the CDR3 is TGCAGTGCTACACTAGATGGGGGAGATACGCAGTATTTT. It specifies CSATLDGGDTQYF.

Ten or more counts support this clonotype. The chain couples TRBV5-8 to TRBJ2-7; 9 nucleotides agree with TRBD1. Per germline, CDR1 SGHTS and CDR2 YDEGEE. The V gene end was trimmed by 4 bases and the J gene end by 0 bases; junction bases not matched to a gene: 5. This CDR3 has 15 amino acids. Here the CDR3 DNA reads TGTGCCAGCAGCCCCCTGGGACAGGGCTCCTACGAGCAGTACTTC. Translation: CASSPLGQGSYEQYF.

This clonotype showed up just a few times. The chain is built from TRBV15 and TRBJ2-5; the match to TRBD1 covers 9 bases. Germline CDR1 and CDR2: LNHNV and YYDKDF (reference sequence). The CDR3 consists of 14 residues. Trimming removed 3 bases from V and 5 bases from J; junction bases left unmatched: 4. This chain's CDR3 is CATSSTGGWETQYF. CDR3 sequence (DNA): TGTGCCACCAGCAGTACAGGGGGCTGGGAGACCCAGTACTTC.

This clonotype was observed many times. V and J are TRBV7-8 and TRBJ2-5; no firm D call. Germline V lookup: CDR1 SGHVS, CDR2 FQNEAQ. The CDR3 contains 12 residues. V gave up 5 bases and J gave up 4 bases, with 8 bases separating them. CDR3 nucleotide sequence: TGTGCCAGCAGCGGAGCCCGAGAGACCCAGTACTTC. Protein: CASSGARETQYF.

The rearrangement links TRBV12-3 or TRBV12-4 to TRBJ1-2; 8 bases match TRBD1. This CDR3 has 13 residues. With 8 bases clipped from V and 4 bases from J, the junction kept 6 bases outside the gene matches. CDR3 sequence: CASPSTGAYGYTF. DNA of the CDR3: TGTGCCAGCCCTTCGACAGGGGCCTATGGCTACACCTTC.

In its sample, this clonotype was seen a few times. This chain links TRBV29-1 with TRBJ1-3; D is ambiguous. Trimming stripped 0 bases from V and 4 bases from J, with 4 bases between. Germline loops: CDR1 SQVTM, CDR2 ANQGSEA. This CDR3 contains 12 residues. The DNA of the CDR3 is TGCAGCGTTGAAGATATGGGAAACACCATATATTTT. This sequence encodes CSVEDMGNTIYF.

This clonotype turned up a few times. The chain combines TRBV9 with TRBJ2-1; D call uncertain. The ends were cut back, 2 bases at V and 6 bases at J, with 9 bases in the middle. The V gene's germline CDR1 is SGDLS and CDR2 YYNGEE. This CDR3 is built from 13 residues. The CDR3 nucleotides are TGTGCCAGCAGCGTTGGGCAGCTCAATGAGCAGTTCTTC. Protein product: CASSVGQLNEQFF.

The chain employs TRBV18 and TRBJ2-3, with D perhaps assigned TRBD1 or TRBD2 (5 bases each). CDR1 KGHSH and CDR2 LQKENI come from the germline V gene. Trimming took 6 bases from V and 6 from J, leaving 10 bases between them. This CDR3 region has 12 residues. The CDR3 sequence is CASSDWGDTQYF. CDR3 nucleotide sequence: TGTGCCAGCTCCGACTGGGGGGATACGCAGTATTTT.

The chain has TRBV29-1 and TRBJ2-7; D could derive from TRBD1 or TRBD2 (5 bases each). V dropped 5 bases and J dropped 3 bases, with 20 bases sitting between them. The V gene's germline CDR1 is SQVTM and CDR2 ANQGSEA. The CDR3 spans 15 residues. CDR3: CSVSLRQRGLYEQYF. In DNA, the CDR3 is TGCAGCGTTAGCCTCAGACAGAGGGGTCTCTACGAGCAGTACTTC.

This clonotype was counted a few times. V usage is TRBV9 and J usage is TRBJ2-5; D ambiguous. Germline V gene data show CDR1 as SGDLS and CDR2 as YYNGEE. Trimming took 0 bases from V and 7 from J, leaving 7 bases between them. The CDR3 length is 12 residues. The CDR3 spells CASSVGVGTQYF. As DNA, the CDR3 is TGTGCCAGCAGCGTAGGAGTGGGGACCCAGTACTTC. Combining the CDR3 with reference TRBV9 and TRBJ2-5 gives the whole variable domain DSGVTQTPKHLITATGQRVTLRCSPRSGDLSVYWYQQSLDQGLQFLIQYYNGEERAKGNILERFSAQQFPDLHSELNLSSLELGDSALYFCASSVGVGTQYFGPGTRLLVL.

This clonotype was seen only a few times. The rearrangement uses TRBV7-8 and TRBJ2-3; TRBD2 agrees at 11 bases. The ends lost 7 bases at V and 3 bases at J; junction bases unmatched: 12. Germline V lookup: CDR1 SGHVS, CDR2 FQNEAQ. The CDR3 spans 17 residues. CDR3 residues: CASTPGPLAGATDTQYF. The CDR3, as DNA: TGTGCCAGCACCCCCGGCCCACTAGCGGGGGCTACAGATACGCAGTATTTT.